This TCR beta chain was observed in a study of T cell repertoires in cytomegalovirus infection. As to this clonotype: Its antigen remains unknown.

The length of the CDR3 is 18 residues. The germline V gene has CDR1 LGHNT and CDR2 FRNRAP. V lost 3 bases to trimming and J lost 3 bases, with 22 bases between them. One entry per CDR3 protein results from TCRdb running MiXCR on the reads. This sample carries around 710,000 distinct CDR3 sequences, 25% to 30% of them seen once, and the ten largest clones take approximately 14%. Sample: cultured CD8+ T cells from PBMCs, taken from culture after CMV antigen stimulation. The source of this sequence is a human donor in good health (CMV status not recorded). Some clones in this sample may be carry-over from other donors' samples. V gene TRBV12-5 combines with J gene TRBJ2-3, with D possibly called TRBD1 or TRBD2 (6 bases each). CDR3 in amino acids: CASGFGVEGGRVTDTQYF. Here the CDR3 DNA reads TGTGCTAGTGGTTTTGGGGTGGAGGGGGGACGAGTGACAGATACGCAGTATTTT.